The 3 T cell receptor beta chains presented below share a single source sample, sequenced in a study of T-cell memory formation after mild COVID-19. TCRdb processed the 5' RACE reads anew with MiXCR; each CDR3 protein has one entry. The sample has roughly 130,000 distinct CDR3 sequences; about a sixth are singletons. Sequences were obtained from PBMCs or a T cell subset sorted from them (not recorded which). The receptors derive from a young man who had mild COVID-19 (a few samples of this study predate the infection). Cell type and time point are not known.

This clonotype was found many times. The rearrangement links TRBV4-3 to TRBJ2-1; 11 bases are shared with TRBD2. CDR1 and CDR2 from the germline V gene are LGHNA and YSLEER. V lost 4 bases to trimming and J lost 2 bases; unmatched junction nucleotides: 4. This CDR3 has 16 amino acids. The CDR3 spells CASSPIAGGPYNEQFF. As DNA, the CDR3 is TGCGCCAGCAGCCCTATAGCGGGGGGGCCCTACAATGAGCAGTTCTTC.

In this sample, this clonotype turned up a few times. The J gene is TRBJ2-5, the V gene TRBV7-2, with 7 bases aligning to TRBD1. Germline V lookup: CDR1 SGHTA, CDR2 FQGNSA. This CDR3 is built from 15 residues. Germline trimming cut 0 bases from V and 4 bases from J; bases unmatched to any gene: 5. CDR3 nucleotide sequence: TGTGCCAGCAGCTTAGCGCTTTCAGGGGGAGAGACCCAGTACTTC. This translates into CASSLALSGGETQYF. The variable domain in full, completed from reference TRBV7-2 and TRBJ2-5, reads GAGVSQSPSNKVTEKGKDVELRCDPISGHTALYWYRQSLGQGLEFLIYFQGNSAPDKSGLPSDRFSAERTGGSVSTLTIQRTQQEDSAVYLCASSLALSGGETQYFGPGTRLLVL.

In its sample, this clonotype was seen many times. The chain couples TRBV7-8 to TRBJ2-1; D might be TRBD2 (6 bases). V lost 3 bases and J 10 bases, leaving 19 bases between the germline ends. The CDR3 has 15 residues. Germline assignment: CDR1 SGHVS and CDR2 FQNEAQ. The CDR3 DNA is TGTGCCAGCAGCTTCCAGCGGGTGGGCCAGCGGGAGCAGTTCTTC. Translating it yields CASSFQRVGQREQFF. Variable domain in full (rest from reference TRBV7-8 and TRBJ2-1): GAGVSQSPRYKVAKRGQDVALRCDPISGHVSLFWYQQALGQGPEFLTYFQNEAQLDKSGLPSDRFFAERPEGSVSTLKIQRTQQEDSAVYLCASSFQRVGQREQFFGPGTRLTVL.